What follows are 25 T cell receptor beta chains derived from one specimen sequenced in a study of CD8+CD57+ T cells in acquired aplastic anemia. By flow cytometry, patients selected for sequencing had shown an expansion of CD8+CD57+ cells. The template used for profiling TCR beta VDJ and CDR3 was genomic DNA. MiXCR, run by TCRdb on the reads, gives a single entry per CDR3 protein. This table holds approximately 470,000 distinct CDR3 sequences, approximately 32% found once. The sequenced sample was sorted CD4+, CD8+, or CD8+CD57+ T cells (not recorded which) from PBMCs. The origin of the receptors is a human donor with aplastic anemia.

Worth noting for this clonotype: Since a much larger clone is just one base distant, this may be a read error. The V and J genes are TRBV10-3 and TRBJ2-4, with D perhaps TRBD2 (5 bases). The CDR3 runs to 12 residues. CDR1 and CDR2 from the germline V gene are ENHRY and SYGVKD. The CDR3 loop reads CASSSPPGLWHF. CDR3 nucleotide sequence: TGTGCCAGCAGTTCCCCACCTGGACTTTGGCACTTC.

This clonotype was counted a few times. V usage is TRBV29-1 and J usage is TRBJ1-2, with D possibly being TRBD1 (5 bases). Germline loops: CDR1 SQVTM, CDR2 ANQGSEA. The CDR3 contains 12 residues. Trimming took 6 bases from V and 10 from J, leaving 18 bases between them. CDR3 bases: TGCAGCGTCGGCGGGATAGGGGCGTCCTACACCTTC. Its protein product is CSVGGIGASYTF. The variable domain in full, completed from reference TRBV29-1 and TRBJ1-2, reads SAVISQKPSRDICQRGTSLTIQCQVDSQVTMMFWYRQQPGQSLTLIATANQGSEATYESGFVIDKFPISRPNLTFSTLTVSNMSPEDSSIYLCSVGGIGASYTFGSGTRLTVV.

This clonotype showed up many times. CDR3 coding DNA: TGCGCCAGCAGCTTGGAACCGCCCCAGGGTGGCTACACCTTC. This gives the protein CASSLEPPQGGYTF. The chain links TRBV5-1 to TRBJ1-2, with D perhaps TRBD1 (5 bases). Trimming stripped 0 bases from V and 7 bases from J, with 13 bases between. This CDR3 is built from 14 residues. Germline V gene data show CDR1 as SGHRS and CDR2 as YFSETQ.

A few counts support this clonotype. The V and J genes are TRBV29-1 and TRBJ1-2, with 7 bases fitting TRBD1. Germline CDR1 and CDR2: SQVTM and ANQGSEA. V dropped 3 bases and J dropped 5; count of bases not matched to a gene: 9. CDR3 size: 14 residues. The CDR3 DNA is TGCAGCGTTGAGGACAGGCCAGATAATTATGGCTACACCTTC. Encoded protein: CSVEDRPDNYGYTF.

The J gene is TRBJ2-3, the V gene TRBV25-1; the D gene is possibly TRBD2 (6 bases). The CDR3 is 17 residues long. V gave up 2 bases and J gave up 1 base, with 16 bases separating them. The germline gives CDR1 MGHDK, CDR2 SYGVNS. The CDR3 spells CASSEGPGTGGTDTQYF. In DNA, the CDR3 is TGTGCCAGCAGTGAAGGACCCGGGACGGGGGGCACAGATACGCAGTATTTT.

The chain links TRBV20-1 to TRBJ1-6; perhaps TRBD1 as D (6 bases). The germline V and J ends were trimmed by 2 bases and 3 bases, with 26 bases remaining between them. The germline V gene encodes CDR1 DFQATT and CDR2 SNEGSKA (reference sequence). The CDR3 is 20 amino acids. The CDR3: CSARPTPKSGGVVYNSPLHF. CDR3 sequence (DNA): TGCAGTGCTAGACCCACCCCGAAGTCCGGGGGCGTAGTCTATAATTCACCCCTCCACTTT.

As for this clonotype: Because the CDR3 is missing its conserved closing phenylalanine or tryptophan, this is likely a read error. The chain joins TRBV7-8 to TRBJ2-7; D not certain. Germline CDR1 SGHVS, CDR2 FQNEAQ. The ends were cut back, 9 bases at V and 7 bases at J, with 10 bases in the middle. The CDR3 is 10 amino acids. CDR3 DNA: TGTGCCAGTGGGTCGGCGGAGCAGTACCTC. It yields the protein CASGSAEQYL.

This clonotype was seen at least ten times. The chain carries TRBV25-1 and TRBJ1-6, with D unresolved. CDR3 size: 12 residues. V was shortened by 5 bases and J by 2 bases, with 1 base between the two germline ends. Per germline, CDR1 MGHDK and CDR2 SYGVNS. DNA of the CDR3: TGTGCCAGCAGTACCTATAATTCACCCCTCCACTTT. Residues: CASSTYNSPLHF. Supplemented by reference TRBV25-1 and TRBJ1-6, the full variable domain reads EADIYQTPRYLVIGTGKKITLECSQTMGHDKMYWYQQDPGMELHLIHYSYGVNSTEKGDLSSESTVSRIRTEHFPLTLESARPSHTSQYLCASSTYNSPLHFGNGTRLTVT.

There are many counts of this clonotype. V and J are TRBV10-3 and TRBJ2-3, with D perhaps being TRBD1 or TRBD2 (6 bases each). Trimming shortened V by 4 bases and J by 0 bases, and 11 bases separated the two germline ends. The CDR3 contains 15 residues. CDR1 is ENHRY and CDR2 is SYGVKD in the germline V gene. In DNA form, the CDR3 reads TGTGCCATCAGTGCGGGGGCAGCTAGCACAGATACGCAGTATTTT. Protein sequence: CAISAGAASTDTQYF.

This chain's CDR3 is CASSQDVGGNTDTQYF. CDR3 DNA: TGTGCCAGCAGCCAAGACGTAGGGGGCAACACAGATACGCAGTATTTT. J is TRBJ2-3 and V is TRBV19; the match to TRBD1 covers 7 bases. Germline V gene lookup returns CDR1 LNHDA and CDR2 SQIVND (reference sequence). V dropped 9 bases and J dropped 2; count of bases not matched to a gene: 14. The CDR3 is made up of 16 amino acids.

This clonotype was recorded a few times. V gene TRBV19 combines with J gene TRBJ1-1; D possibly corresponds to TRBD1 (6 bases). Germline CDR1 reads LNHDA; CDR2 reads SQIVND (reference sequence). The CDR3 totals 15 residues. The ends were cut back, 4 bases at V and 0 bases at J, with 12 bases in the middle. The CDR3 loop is CASSREDRMNTEAFF. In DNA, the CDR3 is TGTGCCAGTAGTAGAGAGGACAGAATGAACACTGAAGCTTTCTTT.

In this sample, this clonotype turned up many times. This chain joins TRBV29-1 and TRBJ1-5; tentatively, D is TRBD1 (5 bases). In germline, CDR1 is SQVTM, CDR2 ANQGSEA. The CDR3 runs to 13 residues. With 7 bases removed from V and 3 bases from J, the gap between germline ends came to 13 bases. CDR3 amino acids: CSAKWGPNQPQHF. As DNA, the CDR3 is TGCAGCGCCAAGTGGGGCCCCAATCAGCCCCAGCATTTT.

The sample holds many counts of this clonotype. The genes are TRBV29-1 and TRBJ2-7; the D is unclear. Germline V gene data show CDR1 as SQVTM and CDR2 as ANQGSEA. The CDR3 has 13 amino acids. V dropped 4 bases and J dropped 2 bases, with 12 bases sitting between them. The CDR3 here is CSVVRGPTYEQYF. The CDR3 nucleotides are TGCAGCGTTGTTCGCGGACCCACCTACGAGCAGTACTTC.

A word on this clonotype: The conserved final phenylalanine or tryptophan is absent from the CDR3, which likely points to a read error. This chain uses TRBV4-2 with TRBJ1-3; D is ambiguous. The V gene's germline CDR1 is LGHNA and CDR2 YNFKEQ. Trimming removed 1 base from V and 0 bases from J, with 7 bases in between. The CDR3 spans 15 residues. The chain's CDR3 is CASSQVGGSGNTIYS. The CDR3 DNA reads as TGTGCCAGCAGCCAAGTGGGCGGCTCTGGAAACACCATATATTCT.

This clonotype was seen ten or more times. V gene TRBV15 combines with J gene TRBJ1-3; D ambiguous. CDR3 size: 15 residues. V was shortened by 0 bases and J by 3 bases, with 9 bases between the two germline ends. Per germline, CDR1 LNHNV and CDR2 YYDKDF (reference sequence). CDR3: CATSRDHVLGNTIYF. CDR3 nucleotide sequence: TGTGCCACCAGCAGAGATCATGTCCTTGGAAACACCATATATTTT.

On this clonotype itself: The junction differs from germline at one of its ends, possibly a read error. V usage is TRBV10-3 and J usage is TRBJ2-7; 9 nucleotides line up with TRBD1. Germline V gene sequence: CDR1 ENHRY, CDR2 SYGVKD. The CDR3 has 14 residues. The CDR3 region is CASSSRDRVHEQYF. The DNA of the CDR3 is TGTGCCAGCAGTAGCCGGGACAGGGTACACGAGCAGTACTTC.

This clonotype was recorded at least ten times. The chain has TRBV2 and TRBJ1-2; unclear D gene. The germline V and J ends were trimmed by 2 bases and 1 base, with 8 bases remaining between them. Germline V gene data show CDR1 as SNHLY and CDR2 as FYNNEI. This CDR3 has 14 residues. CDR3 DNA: TGTGCCAGCAGTGAACAGAGCTTTAACTATGGCTACACCTTC. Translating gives CASSEQSFNYGYTF.

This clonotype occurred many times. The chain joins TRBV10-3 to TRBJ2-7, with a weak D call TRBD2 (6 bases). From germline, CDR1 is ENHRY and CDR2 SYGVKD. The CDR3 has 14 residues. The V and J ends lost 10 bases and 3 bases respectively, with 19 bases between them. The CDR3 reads CATGYGQGGYEQYF. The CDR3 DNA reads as TGTGCCACTGGGTACGGGCAGGGAGGCTACGAGCAGTACTTC.

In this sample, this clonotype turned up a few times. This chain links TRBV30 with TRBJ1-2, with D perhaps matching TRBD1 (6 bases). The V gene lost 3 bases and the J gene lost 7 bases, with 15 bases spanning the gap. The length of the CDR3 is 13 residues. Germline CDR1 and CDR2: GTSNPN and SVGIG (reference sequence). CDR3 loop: CAWSVTRGIGYTF. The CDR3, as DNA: TGTGCCTGGAGCGTCACCAGGGGAATTGGCTACACCTTC.

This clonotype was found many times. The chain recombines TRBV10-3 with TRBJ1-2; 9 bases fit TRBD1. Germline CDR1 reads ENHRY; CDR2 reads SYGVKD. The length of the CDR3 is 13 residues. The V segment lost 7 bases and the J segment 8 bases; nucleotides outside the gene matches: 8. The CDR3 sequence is CAITAGQGYGYTF. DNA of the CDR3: TGTGCCATCACCGCGGGACAGGGCTACGGCTACACCTTC.

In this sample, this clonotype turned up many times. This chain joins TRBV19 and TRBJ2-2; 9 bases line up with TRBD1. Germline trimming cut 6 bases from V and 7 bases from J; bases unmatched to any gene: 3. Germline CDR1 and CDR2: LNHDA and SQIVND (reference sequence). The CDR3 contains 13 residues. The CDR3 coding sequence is TGTGCCAGTAGCCTGGACAGGGGCGGGGAGCTGTTTTTT. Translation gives CASSLDRGGELFF. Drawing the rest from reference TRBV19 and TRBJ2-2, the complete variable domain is DGGITQSPKYLFRKEGQNVTLSCEQNLNHDAMYWYRQDPGQGLRLIYYSQIVNDFQKGDIAEGYSVSREKKESFPLTVTSAQKNPTAFYLCASSLDRGGELFFGEGSRLTVL.

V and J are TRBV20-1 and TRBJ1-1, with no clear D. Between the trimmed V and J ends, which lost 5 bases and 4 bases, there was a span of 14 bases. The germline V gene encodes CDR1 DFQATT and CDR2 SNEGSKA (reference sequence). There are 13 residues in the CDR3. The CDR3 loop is CSALHPRVTEAFF. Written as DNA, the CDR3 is TGCAGTGCTCTCCATCCTCGGGTCACTGAAGCTTTCTTT.

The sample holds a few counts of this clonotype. In DNA form, the CDR3 reads TGTGCCAGCAGTACGACGGCCAGGTTTACTGAAGCTTTCTTT. Encoded protein: CASSTTARFTEAFF. This chain connects TRBV7-9 to TRBJ1-1; D not certain. The CDR3 consists of 14 residues. CDR1 is SEHNR, CDR2 FQNEAQ, per germline (reference sequence). V was clipped by 6 bases and J by 5 bases, with 16 bases between them.

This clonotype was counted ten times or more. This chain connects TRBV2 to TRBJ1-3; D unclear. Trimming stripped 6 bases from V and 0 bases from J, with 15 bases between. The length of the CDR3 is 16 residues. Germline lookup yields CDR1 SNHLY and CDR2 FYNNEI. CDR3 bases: TGTGCCAGCAGCTTCGACACCTCATTCTCTGGAAACACCATATATTTT. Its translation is CASSFDTSFSGNTIYF. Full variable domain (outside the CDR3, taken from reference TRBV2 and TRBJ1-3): EPEVTQTPSHQVTQMGQEVILRCVPISNHLYFYWYRQILGQKVEFLVSFYNNEISEKSEIFDDQFSVERPDGSNFTLKIRSTKLEDSAMYFCASSFDTSFSGNTIYFGEGSWLTVV.

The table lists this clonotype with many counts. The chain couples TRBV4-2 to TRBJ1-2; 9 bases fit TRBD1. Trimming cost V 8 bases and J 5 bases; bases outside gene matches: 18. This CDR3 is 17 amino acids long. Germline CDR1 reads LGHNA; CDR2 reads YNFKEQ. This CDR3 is CASAITLTGQGGYGYTF. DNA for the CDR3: TGTGCCAGCGCAATCACCCTGACGGGACAGGGAGGATATGGCTACACCTTC.